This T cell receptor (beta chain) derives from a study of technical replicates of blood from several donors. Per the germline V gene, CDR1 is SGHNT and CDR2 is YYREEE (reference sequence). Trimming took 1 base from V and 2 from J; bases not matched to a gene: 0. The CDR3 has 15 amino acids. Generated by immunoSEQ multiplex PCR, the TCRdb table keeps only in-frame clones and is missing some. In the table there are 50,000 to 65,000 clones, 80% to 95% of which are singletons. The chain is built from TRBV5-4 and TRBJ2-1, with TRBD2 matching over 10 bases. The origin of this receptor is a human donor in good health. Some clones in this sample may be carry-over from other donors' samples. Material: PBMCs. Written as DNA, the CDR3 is TGTGCCAGCAGCTTGACTAGCGGGACCTACAATGAGCAGTTCTTC. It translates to CASSLTSGTYNEQFF.